Below are 16 T cell receptor beta chains sequenced from a single sample in a study of T cell responses to AZD1222 COVID-19 vaccine. The method was immunoSEQ multiplex PCR; TCRdb's version includes in-frame clones alone and lacks a portion of them. Of fewer than 120,000 clones in the sample, around nine tenths were seen once. This specimen was peripheral blood, taken 28 days after the second AZD1222 dose. Receptors originate from an adult who received the AZD1222 COVID-19 vaccine.

The V and J genes are TRBV6-5 and TRBJ2-5; D is uncertain. Between the trimmed V and J ends, which lost 3 bases and 4 bases, there was a span of 15 bases. In germline, CDR1 is MNHEY, CDR2 SVGAGI. This CDR3 comprises 15 residues. This CDR3 is CASSYTSGGAETQYF. Written as DNA, the CDR3 is TGTGCCAGCAGTTATACATCGGGTGGAGCAGAGACCCAGTACTTC.

The chain has TRBV30 and TRBJ2-7; D may correspond to TRBD1 or TRBD2 (6 bases each). Germline lookup yields CDR1 GTSNPN and CDR2 SVGIG (reference sequence). V dropped 6 bases and J dropped 7 bases, with 22 bases sitting between them. CDR3 length equals 14 residues. CDR3 region: CACPGPGGQGEQYF. CDR3 DNA sequence: TGTGCCTGCCCCGGGCCTGGGGGGCAGGGAGAGCAGTACTTC. Looking up the rest from reference TRBV30 and TRBJ2-7 gives the full variable domain: SQTIHQWPATLVQPVGSPLSLECTVEGTSNPNLYWYRQAAGRGLQLLFYSVGIGQISSEVPQNLSASRPQDRQFILSSKKLLLSDSGFYLCACPGPGGQGEQYFGPGTRLTVT.

CDR3 region: CASSQRREGTEAFF. CDR3 bases: TGTGCCAGCAGCCAAAGGAGGGAAGGCACTGAAGCTTTCTTT. J is TRBJ1-1 and V is TRBV3-1 (or the pseudogene TRBV3-2); no definite D call. Germline V CDR1 and CDR2: LGHDT, YNNKEL (reference sequence). This CDR3 is built from 14 residues. With 2 bases removed from V and 4 bases from J, the gap between germline ends came to 11 bases.

The J gene is TRBJ2-1, the V gene TRBV11-3; 11 bases map to TRBD2. The junction had 2 bases not matched to a gene; V was cut back by 1 base and J by 6 bases. Germline V gene data show CDR1 as SGHNT and CDR2 as YENEEA. The CDR3 consists of 15 residues. Written as DNA, the CDR3 is TGTGCCAGCAGCTTAGTAGCGGGGGGGCTCAATGAGCAGTTCTTC. Protein: CASSLVAGGLNEQFF.

This chain uses TRBV10-3 with TRBJ2-7; the D is unclear. The germline V gene has CDR1 ENHRY and CDR2 SYGVKD. This CDR3 has 14 amino acids. The germline V and J ends were trimmed by 0 bases and 2 bases, with 8 bases remaining between them. Here the CDR3 DNA reads TGTGCCATCAGTGAGTCAGGTCCTACCTACGAGCAGTACTTC. Amino acids: CAISESGPTYEQYF.

The chain is built from TRBV19 and TRBJ2-5; D not resolved. Germline loops: CDR1 LNHDA, CDR2 SQIVND (reference sequence). This CDR3 has 14 residues. V gave up 5 bases and J gave up 5 bases, with 15 bases separating them. The CDR3 DNA follows: TGTGCCAGTAGTGACCGAAAGGGCCTTGAGACCCAGTACTTC. Translated: CASSDRKGLETQYF.

V and J are TRBV7-8 and TRBJ2-3, with 14 nucleotides matching TRBD2. The CDR3 is 18 amino acids. Germline V lookup: CDR1 SGHVS, CDR2 FQNEAQ. The ends lost 5 bases at V and 6 bases at J; junction bases unmatched: 13. In nucleotides, the CDR3 is TGTGCCAGCAGCACCCCGGCGACTAGCGGGGGGGCCAGGGATACGCAGTATTTT. It codes for CASSTPATSGGARDTQYF.

The chain combines TRBV9 with TRBJ2-3; D is unclear. The CDR3 extends over 14 amino acids. Germline CDR1 SGDLS, CDR2 YYNGEE. V dropped 0 bases and J dropped 0 bases, with 5 bases sitting between them. DNA for the CDR3: TGTGCCAGCAGCGTAGATTCGAGCACAGATACGCAGTATTTT. Protein product: CASSVDSSTDTQYF.

This sequence joins TRBV29-1 and TRBJ2-3; D possibly corresponds to TRBD2 (6 bases). Trimming left V 4 bases short and J 0 bases short, with 8 bases between. CDR1 is SQVTM, CDR2 ANQGSEA, per germline. This CDR3 region has 13 residues. DNA for the CDR3: TGCAGCGTTGTACTAGCTAGCACAGATACGCAGTATTTT. Its protein product is CSVVLASTDTQYF.

V usage is TRBV7-9 and J usage is TRBJ2-1; a possible D gene is TRBD2 (5 bases). Germline V gives CDR1 SEHNR, CDR2 FQNEAQ (reference sequence). CDR3 length: 14 residues. Trimming cost V 5 bases and J 5 bases, with 13 bases left between them. CDR3 sequence reads: CASSPGSVHNEQFF. The CDR3 bases are TGTGCCAGCAGCCCGGGGTCAGTTCACAATGAGCAGTTCTTC.

The J gene is TRBJ2-5, the V gene TRBV6-5, with D perhaps TRBD1 (5 bases). This CDR3 is built from 14 residues. CDR1 is MNHEY and CDR2 is SVGAGI in the germline V gene. V was pared by 4 bases and J by 2 bases, with 11 bases between. CDR3 residues: CASSSTTVQETQYF. In nucleotides, the CDR3 is TGTGCCAGCAGTTCCACGACAGTGCAAGAGACCCAGTACTTC.

The chain combines TRBV6-6 with TRBJ2-3, with TRBD1 matching 10 bases. This CDR3 has 14 amino acids. The germline CDR1 and CDR2 sequences are MNHNY and SVGAGI (reference sequence). J lost 5 bases, V lost 5 bases, and 4 bases had no gene match. This CDR3 is CASSTRTGGDTQYF. CDR3 DNA: TGTGCCAGCAGTACCCGGACAGGGGGAGATACGCAGTATTTT.

The chain couples TRBV18 to TRBJ1-4; D is unclear. V dropped 3 bases and J dropped 0 bases, with 5 bases sitting between them. CDR3 size: 14 residues. Germline CDR1 KGHSH, CDR2 LQKENI. The CDR3 DNA sequence: TGTGCCAGCTCACCGGGTACAACTAATGAAAAACTGTTTTTT. Translated, it gives CASSPGTTNEKLFF. Full variable domain (remainder filled in from reference TRBV18 and TRBJ1-4): NAGVMQNPRHLVRRRGQEARLRCSPMKGHSHVYWYRQLPEEGLKFMVYLQKENIIDESGMPKERFSAEFPKEGPSILRIQQVVRGDSAAYFCASSPGTTNEKLFFGSGTQLSVL.

The chain joins TRBV7-2 to TRBJ1-6, with a possible D match to TRBD1 (5 bases). With 2 bases removed from V and 14 bases from J, the gap between germline ends came to 10 bases. This CDR3 region has 12 residues. Per the germline V gene, CDR1 is SGHTA and CDR2 is FQGNSA. DNA of the CDR3: TGTGCCAGCAGCTTATTTCTGGGGGCCCTCCACTTT. It codes for CASSLFLGALHF. Complete variable domain (other parts from reference TRBV7-2 and TRBJ1-6): GAGVSQSPSNKVTEKGKDVELRCDPISGHTALYWYRQSLGQGLEFLIYFQGNSAPDKSGLPSDRFSAERTGGSVSTLTIQRTQQEDSAVYLCASSLFLGALHFGNGTRLTVT.

The V gene is TRBV28, the J gene TRBJ1-4; D ambiguous. Germline V CDR1 and CDR2: MDHEN, SYDVKM. The CDR3 loop spans 12 amino acids. V lost 3 bases, J lost 5 bases, and 4 bases lay in between. CDR3 nucleotides: TGTGCCAGCAGTTTCGAGAATGAAAAACTGTTTTTT. Protein sequence: CASSFENEKLFF.

The CDR3 is CASSTRTGRRNYGYTF. The CDR3 region has the DNA TGTGCCAGCAGCACCAGGACAGGGAGGAGGAACTATGGCTACACCTTC. This chain joins TRBV11-2 and TRBJ1-2, with 8 positions matching TRBD1. V was pared by 5 bases and J by 2 bases, with 10 bases of the junction left unmatched. CDR3 length equals 16 residues. Per the germline V gene, CDR1 is SGHAT and CDR2 is FQNNGV.